The 21 T cell receptor beta chains below were found in one sample sequenced in a study of post-analysis software for immune sequencing data. Whole-study results and caveats: TRBV segments more frequent in patients than in controls numbered five and included TRBV5-6, TRBV5-1 and TRBV20-1.

These receptors are not linked to any known antigen. Incorporated into the TCR beta cDNA libraries were unique molecular identifiers, which served to reduce PCR and sequencing biases. TCRdb itself ran the PCR reads through MiXCR, one entry per CDR3 protein. The sample lists roughly 600,000 distinct CDR3 sequences, roughly 46% seen once, with 1.5% to 2% in the top ten. Material: blood. Receptor source: a girl aged 10 to 17 with multiple sclerosis.

The rearrangement joins TRBV7-2 to TRBJ2-7; either TRBD1 or TRBD2 may supply D (5 bases each). Germline-derived CDR1 and CDR2 are SGHTA and FQGNSA. The CDR3 spans 15 residues. V lost 3 bases and J lost 7, with 19 bases in between. The CDR3 region has the DNA TGTGCCAGCAGCTTTACATCCGGGGCGCCTGGAGAGCAGTACTTC. Translation gives CASSFTSGAPGEQYF.

Notes on this clonotype: The junction does not match germline at one end; this may be a read error. The DNA for the CDR3 is TGTGCCAACAGCTTGACTAACCAAGAGACCCAGTACTTC. Protein product: CANSLTNQETQYF. The chain carries TRBV5-6 and TRBJ2-5, with D possibly TRBD2 on 5 matching bases. Germline V CDR1 and CDR2: SGHDT, YYEEEE. CDR3 length equals 13 residues.

The chain couples TRBV15 to TRBJ2-7; D uncertain. Trimming left V 0 bases short and J 7 bases short, with 10 bases between. CDR1 LNHNV and CDR2 YYDKDF come from the germline V gene (reference sequence). This CDR3 spans 13 amino acids. This CDR3 is CATSRDRRREQYF. The DNA for the CDR3 is TGTGCCACCAGCAGAGATCGCCGCAGGGAGCAGTACTTC.

A single count supports this clonotype. The chain links TRBV3-1 to TRBJ2-6; the match to TRBD1 covers 8 bases. Per the germline V gene, CDR1 is LGHDT and CDR2 is YNNKEL (reference sequence). This CDR3 is 18 amino acids long. J was trimmed by 1 base and V by 9 bases; bases with no gene match: 14. The CDR3 protein is CARRISGQGRSGANVLTF. DNA of the CDR3: TGTGCCAGGAGAATATCCGGACAGGGACGTTCTGGGGCCAACGTCCTGACTTTC.

The rearrangement links TRBV12-3 or TRBV12-4 to TRBJ1-5; D uncertain. CDR3 length: 14 residues. Trimming pared 6 bases from V and 3 bases from J, leaving 12 bases between. The chain's CDR3 is CASSPDANNQPQHF. Written as DNA, the CDR3 is TGTGCCAGCAGCCCAGACGCAAACAATCAGCCCCAGCATTTT.

This clonotype occurred once. The CDR3 nucleotides are TGTGCCAGCAGCCCAGGTTGGGGGACCCAGTACTTC. Amino acids: CASSPGWGTQYF. V is TRBV7-9 and J is TRBJ2-5; no reliable D call. This CDR3 is built from 12 residues. V lost 5 bases and J lost 7, with 11 bases in between. Germline CDR1 SEHNR, CDR2 FQNEAQ (reference sequence).

The chain couples TRBV12-3 or TRBV12-4 to TRBJ1-2; 9 bases are shared with TRBD1. V shed 4 bases, J shed 7 bases, and the junction held 10 bases outside the gene matches. The CDR3 sequence is 15 residues long. The CDR3 loop is CASSSRDRVTTGYTF. DNA for the CDR3: TGTGCCAGCAGTTCCCGGGACAGGGTAACAACTGGCTACACCTTC.

V gene TRBV7-6 combines with J gene TRBJ2-5; no clear D gene. With 4 bases removed from V and 4 bases from J, the gap between germline ends came to 4 bases. The CDR3 loop spans 11 amino acids. Germline V gene lookup returns CDR1 SGHVS and CDR2 FNYEAQ. This CDR3 reads CASSSAETQYF. The CDR3, as DNA: TGTGCCAGCAGCTCCGCAGAGACCCAGTACTTC.

V and J are TRBV7-9 and TRBJ2-2; possible D gene TRBD1, 5 bases. In germline, CDR1 is SEHNR, CDR2 FQNEAQ (reference sequence). This CDR3 region has 15 residues. Trimming took off 1 base at V and 1 base at J, with 7 bases between the two ends. The CDR3 loop reads CASSLVQGNTGELFF. The CDR3, as DNA: TGTGCCAGCAGCTTAGTCCAGGGGAACACCGGGGAGCTGTTTTTT. Looking up the rest from reference TRBV7-9 and TRBJ2-2 gives the full variable domain: DTGVSQNPRHKITKRGQNVTFRCDPISEHNRLYWYRQTLGQGPEFLTYFQNEAQLEKSRLLSDRFSAERPKGSFSTLEIQRTEQGDSAMYLCASSLVQGNTGELFFGEGSRLTVL.

This clonotype came up once. The chain uses TRBV7-2 and TRBJ2-4; TRBD2 matches 12 bases. The germline gives CDR1 SGHTA, CDR2 FQGNSA. J lost 0 bases, V lost 0 bases, and 9 bases had no gene match. CDR3 size: 20 residues. DNA for the CDR3: TGTGCCAGCAGCTTAGCGAGGACTAGCGGGGACCGTATAGCCAAAAACATTCAGTACTTC. Its translation is CASSLARTSGDRIAKNIQYF.

V is TRBV20-1 and J is TRBJ2-7; TRBD2 is a possible D gene (5 bases). V lost 6 bases and J lost 3, with 15 bases in between. The CDR3 contains 13 residues. The germline gives CDR1 DFQATT, CDR2 SNEGSKA (reference sequence). CDR3 in amino acids: CSARTASHYEQYF. CDR3 coding DNA: TGCAGTGCCAGGACGGCTAGCCACTACGAGCAGTACTTC.

The chain has TRBV12-3 or TRBV12-4 and TRBJ2-1; perhaps TRBD1 as D (6 bases). Trimming took off 4 bases at V and 0 bases at J, with 7 bases between the two ends. The CDR3 totals 14 residues. CDR3 in amino acids: CASSYRVSYNEQFF. In DNA, the CDR3 is TGTGCCAGCAGTTACAGGGTCTCCTACAATGAGCAGTTCTTC.

The chain links TRBV29-1 to TRBJ2-3; D is perhaps TRBD1 (5 bases). Germline CDR1 is SQVTM and CDR2 is ANQGSEA. The CDR3 sequence is 13 residues long. Trimming stripped 4 bases from V and 5 bases from J, with 13 bases between. The CDR3 loop reads CSVGSGLQDTQYF. CDR3 coding DNA: TGCAGCGTTGGCTCAGGGCTACAAGATACGCAGTATTTT.

This clonotype was seen a few times. The chain couples TRBV10-3 to TRBJ2-5; 11 positions agree with TRBD2. The V gene's germline CDR1 is ENHRY and CDR2 SYGVKD. The length of the CDR3 is 14 residues. After removal of 3 bases from V and 11 bases from J, the junction contained 8 bases not matched to a gene. CDR3 residues: CAISELAGDKEQYF. CDR3 DNA sequence: TGTGCCATCAGTGAACTAGCGGGGGATAAGGAGCAGTACTTC.

In its sample, this clonotype was seen a few times. V usage is TRBV5-1 and J usage is TRBJ1-1; TRBD1 matches 7 bases. Unmatched junction bases numbered 8, after V lost 0 bases and J lost 0 bases. This CDR3 has 17 amino acids. CDR1 and CDR2 from the germline V gene are SGHRS and YFSETQ. The CDR3 protein is CASSLERGPSVNTEAFF. DNA of the CDR3: TGCGCCAGCAGCTTGGAGAGGGGGCCCTCGGTGAACACTGAAGCTTTCTTT. Combining the CDR3 with reference TRBV5-1 and TRBJ1-1 gives the whole variable domain KAGVTQTPRYLIKTRGQQVTLSCSPISGHRSVSWYQQTPGQGLQFLFEYFSETQRNKGNFPGRFSGRQFSNSRSEMNVSTLELGDSALYLCASSLERGPSVNTEAFFGQGTRLTVV.

The V gene is TRBV3-1, the J gene TRBJ1-2; the D is unclear. There are 11 residues in the CDR3. V was shortened by 3 bases and J by 8 bases, with 7 bases between the two germline ends. The germline CDR1 and CDR2 sequences are LGHDT and YNNKEL (reference sequence). DNA of the CDR3: TGTGCCAGCAGCCATGAAAGGGGCTACACCTTC. Its translation: CASSHERGYTF.

The V gene is TRBV2, the J gene TRBJ1-4, with D tentatively TRBD1 (5 bases). The CDR3 spans 12 residues. The V gene's germline CDR1 is SNHLY and CDR2 FYNNEI. Deletions cut 10 bases from V and 7 bases from J, with 13 bases between. CDR3 residues: CANRDGSEKLFF. In DNA form, the CDR3 reads TGTGCCAATCGGGACGGGAGTGAAAAACTGTTTTTT.

The chain recombines TRBV12-3 or TRBV12-4 with TRBJ2-3, with TRBD2 matching 13 bases. This CDR3 has 21 amino acids. After removal of 4 bases from V and 6 bases from J, the junction contained 22 bases not matched to a gene. CDR3 residues: CASSSPVTSGGTHTRGDTQYF. The CDR3 nucleotides are TGTGCCAGCAGTTCACCGGTGACTAGCGGGGGGACCCATACCCGCGGCGATACGCAGTATTTT.

CDR3 sequence: CASRKTGTQETQYF. In DNA form, the CDR3 reads TGTGCCAGCAGGAAAACGGGGACCCAAGAGACCCAGTACTTC. The V call is TRBV2, the J call TRBJ2-5; D is perhaps TRBD1 or TRBD2 (5 bases each). Germline V gene lookup returns CDR1 SNHLY and CDR2 FYNNEI. Trimming pared 6 bases from V and 1 base from J, leaving 12 bases between. The CDR3 is 14 amino acids.

The chain couples TRBV12-3 or TRBV12-4 to TRBJ2-5, with D perhaps matching TRBD1 or TRBD2 (6 bases each). The J call is uncertain, as TRBJ2-7 better fits the DNA end. CDR3 length equals 16 residues. The CDR3 bases are TGTGCCAGCAGCGCGACGGGGGCAGGGGACGCCTACGAGCAGTACTTC. Protein sequence: CASSATGAGDAYEQYF.

This chain links TRBV12-3 or TRBV12-4 with TRBJ2-3; D is ambiguous. V lost 5 bases, J lost 0 bases, and 12 bases lay in between. The CDR3 covers 15 residues. CDR3 coding DNA: TGTGCCAGCAGTCCCCAGATCCTTAGCACAGATACGCAGTATTTT. It translates to CASSPQILSTDTQYF.